Described below is a single T cell receptor beta chain sequence and its context. Germline CDR1 is MNHEY and CDR2 is SVGAGI. Trimming removed 5 bases at V and 5 bases at J, with 10 bases between. The CDR3 contains 13 residues. This sample stems from a study of cytomegalovirus exposure and HLA in healthy donors. Primers for the PCR totalled 60 Vbeta and 13 Jbeta. Sequencing used immunoSEQ multiplex PCR; TCRdb keeps in-frame clones, though not all of them. The table shows about 150,000 clones, with 65% to 80% occurring only once. Sequencing was carried out using PBMCs. This chain joins TRBV6-5 and TRBJ1-5; D unclear. The sequence was collected from a man aged 30 to 39 in good health and CMV-seronegative. The CDR3 DNA reads as TGTGCCAGCAGTCTCGACAACTATCAGCCCCAGCATTTT. This codes for CASSLDNYQPQHF.